The sequence of this T cell receptor (beta chain) was determined in a study of T-cell memory formation after mild COVID-19. Whole-study results and caveats: Most CD4+ clones that shrank were in CM and EM, while CD8+ ones turned up in EMRA.

This clonotype has at least ten counts. Its antigen is undetermined. TCRdb independently ran MiXCR on the 5' RACE reads; one entry per CDR3 protein. The data hold about half a million distinct CDR3 sequences, with 18% observed a single time. From germline, CDR1 is SGHTA and CDR2 FQGNSA. The CDR3 contains 14 residues. The germline V and J ends were trimmed by 5 bases and 7 bases, with 17 bases remaining between them. This receptor was obtained from an adult woman who had mild COVID-19 (a few samples of this study predate the infection). Cell type and time point are not known. The sequenced sample consisted of PBMCs or a T cell subset sorted from them (not recorded which). V usage is TRBV7-2 and J usage is TRBJ1-1; no firm D call. The CDR3 loop reads CASSPVHTPSEAFF. The CDR3 DNA reads TGTGCCAGCAGCCCTGTACATACTCCTAGTGAAGCTTTCTTT.